This TCR gamma chain stems from a study of γδ T cells in repeated Plasmodium falciparum infection (dated by TCRdb to the early 2020s). The study in broad terms: The natural-infection arm enrolled Malian children exposed to intense seasonal malaria transmission and compared the Malian children with Australian children matched for age and gender. Several malaria-naive U.S. adults underwent four controlled human malaria infections by bites from P. falciparum NF54-infected Anopheles stephensi mosquitoes over approximately 640 days. Controlled-infection subjects were sampled at baseline, immediately before selected infections, and 21 days after each infection. Malian gammadelta TCR repertoires were analysed cross-sectionally during no-transmission periods and were analysed longitudinally across acute febrile malaria episodes. In the study, the shaping of the human gammadelta T cell repertoire by repeated Plasmodium falciparum infection was examined using natural infection in Mali and controlled human malaria infection. On the study overall, not on this receptor specifically: Compared with Australian children, Malian children appeared to have Vdelta2-negative gammadelta TCR repertoires that were more clonally expanded, less diverse and less shared. Generalizability was limited because the Malian cohort came from a small rural village made up predominantly of one ethnic group. Vgamma9/Vdelta2+ TCR repertoires kept a highly stable polyclonal repertoire across time and infection, and many TCRgamma sequences overlapped between individuals. The controlled-infection cohort was small, limiting analysis of inter-individual variability in gammadelta T cell responses. In Vdelta2-negative, largely Vdelta1+, gammadelta TCR repertoires, repeated controlled infections appeared to drive waves of new clonotype selection.

Library method: multiplex PCR. The sequencer was an Illumina MiSeq. From each sorted gammadelta T cell sample, both TCR gamma (TRG) and TCR delta (TRD) chains were sequenced. The original methods were these. The repertoire analyses used clonotype tree plots, the accumulated frequency of the top 20 clonotypes, and diversity index (DI) and D75 metrics. TCRdb reran clone calling on the public reads with CATT; rows sharing one DNA sequence were then combined. TCRdb, not the authors, supplied the V and J calls. Counted in this sample were approximately 26,000 gamma-chain clones; about 3% of them appeared once. Around a third of the sample comes from the top ten. This clone was detected ten times or more. What this receptor recognizes is not known. Per-base qualities were not stored, and no clone one base away is much larger. For bulk TCR repertoire analysis, Vgamma9/Vdelta2+ and Vdelta2-negative gammadelta T cell populations were isolated by flow sorting from peripheral blood mononuclear cells.

Unmatched junction bases come to 8, with V trimmed by 8 bases and J by 4 bases. Looking up the germline V gene yields CDR1 EGSTGY and CDR2 YDSYTSSV. The CDR3 has 12 amino acids, counting the end cysteine and phenylalanine. CDR3 DNA only is kept here, 36 bases in frame from base 1. This TCR came from a pool of human donors (malaria-infected and uninfected, not separated). The V gene is TRGV4 and the J gene is TRGJ1 or TRGJ2. Sequencing was performed on gamma-delta T cells from blood. The DNA sequence follows: TGTGCCACCTTCGGGGTGTATTATAAGAAACTCTTT. It specifies CATFGVYYKKLF.